This passage covers 22 T cell receptor beta chains from one sample sequenced in a study of blood T cell repertoires in COVID-19. Libraries were prepared by immunoSEQ multiplex PCR; TCRdb keeps only in-frame clonotypes and omits some of them. Of 200,000 or so clones in the sample, roughly 90% were seen once. The specimen sequenced was peripheral blood. Receptors originate from a man in his sixties with COVID-19, enrolled during active disease.

CDR3 residues: CASLDRTYNEQFF. CDR3 in DNA: TGTGCCAGCCTTGACAGGACCTACAATGAGCAGTTCTTC. The chain recombines TRBV19 with TRBJ2-1, with D maybe TRBD1 (6 bases). The ends were cut back, 9 bases at V and 2 bases at J, with 11 bases in the middle. The CDR3 consists of 13 residues. Germline-derived CDR1 and CDR2 are LNHDA and SQIVND (reference sequence).

The chain couples TRBV19 to TRBJ1-6; 8 nucleotides align to TRBD1. Looked up from germline, CDR1 is LNHDA and CDR2 is SQIVND (reference sequence). The CDR3 loop spans 17 amino acids. Trimming removed 5 bases from V and 5 bases from J; junction bases left unmatched: 11. This CDR3 is CASSARGPTNDNSPLHF. CDR3 nucleotide sequence: TGTGCCAGTAGTGCCAGGGGGCCAACCAACGATAATTCACCCCTCCACTTT.

J is TRBJ1-2 and V is TRBV6-2 or TRBV6-3; perhaps TRBD1 as D (5 bases). The CDR3 extends over 16 amino acids. CDR1 and CDR2 from the germline V gene are MNHEY and SVGEGT. V was clipped by 2 bases and J by 0 bases, with 13 bases between them. CDR3 DNA: TGTGCCAGCAGTTACGTGGAGGGGAGAACTAACTATGGCTACACCTTC. This sequence encodes CASSYVEGRTNYGYTF.

The CDR3 sequence is CASSPSGSSYNEQFF. The CDR3, as DNA: TGTGCCAGCAGCCCTAGCGGGAGCTCCTACAATGAGCAGTTCTTC. V usage is TRBV5-4 and J usage is TRBJ2-1; 10 nucleotides align to TRBD2. This CDR3 contains 15 residues. Germline V gives CDR1 SGHNT, CDR2 YYREEE (reference sequence). After removal of 4 bases from V and 0 bases from J, the junction contained 1 base not matched to a gene.

The V call is TRBV5-4, the J call TRBJ2-1; 12 bases are shared with TRBD2. The CDR3 extends over 15 amino acids. CDR1 is SGHNT and CDR2 is YYREEE in the germline V gene (reference sequence). V was clipped by 0 bases and J by 9 bases; unmatched bases: 4. The CDR3 region has the DNA TGTGCCAGCAGCTTGGCTAGCGGGAGGGCCGCTGAGCAGTTCTTC. Translating gives CASSLASGRAAEQFF.

This sequence joins TRBV6-2 or TRBV6-3 and TRBJ1-5; 9 nucleotides align to TRBD1. In germline, CDR1 is MNHEY, CDR2 SVGEGT. The V segment lost 4 bases and the J segment 2 bases; nucleotides outside the gene matches: 6. The CDR3 sequence is 16 residues long. CDR3 protein: CASSSNRGLGNQPQHF. DNA of the CDR3: TGTGCCAGCAGTTCCAACAGGGGGCTCGGCAATCAGCCCCAGCATTTT.

The chain combines TRBV4-2 with TRBJ2-2; 11 bases agree with TRBD2. Germline V gene data show CDR1 as LGHNA and CDR2 as YNFKEQ. Losses at the gene ends were 4 bases for V and 7 bases for J; bases not matched to a gene: 8. The CDR3 is 16 residues long. The CDR3 is CASSPHSGGAGGELFF. The CDR3 coding sequence is TGTGCCAGCAGCCCACATAGCGGGGGGGCCGGCGGGGAGCTGTTTTTT.

This sequence joins TRBV11-3 and TRBJ2-3; D might be TRBD2 (6 bases). V lost 1 base and J lost 5, with 10 bases in between. This CDR3 is 14 amino acids long. Germline loops: CDR1 SGHNT, CDR2 YENEEA. The CDR3 is CASSLAGAQDTQYF. The CDR3 nucleotides are TGTGCCAGCAGCTTAGCGGGAGCCCAAGATACGCAGTATTTT. The full variable domain, in which reference TRBV11-3 and TRBJ2-3 provide the parts outside the CDR3, is EAGVVQSPRYKIIEKKQPVAFWCNPISGHNTLYWYLQNLGQGPELLIRYENEEAVDDSQLPKDRFSAERLKGVDSTLKIQPAELGDSAVYLCASSLAGAQDTQYFGPGTRLTVL.

The chain carries TRBV28 and TRBJ2-7; D not certain. Germline V gene sequence: CDR1 MDHEN, CDR2 SYDVKM. Trimming shortened V by 7 bases and J by 2 bases, and 15 bases separated the two germline ends. The CDR3 length is 14 residues. CDR3 DNA: TGTGCCAGCATTGGGTCAGGCCCTGCCTACGAGCAGTACTTC. As protein: CASIGSGPAYEQYF.

The table lists this clone with a count of one. This chain joins TRBV27 and TRBJ2-7; tentatively, D is TRBD1 (8 bases). V lost 6 bases and J 3 bases, leaving 15 bases between the germline ends. Germline lookup yields CDR1 MNHEY and CDR2 SMNVEV (reference sequence). The CDR3 spans 14 residues. The CDR3 here is CASRLTGGGYEQYF. As DNA, the CDR3 is TGTGCCAGCAGATTAACAGGGGGGGGCTACGAGCAGTACTTC.

J is TRBJ1-2 and V is TRBV5-1; D unclear. This CDR3 is built from 14 residues. Germline V gene lookup returns CDR1 SGHRS and CDR2 YFSETQ. V shed 3 bases and J shed 4 bases, with 13 bases lying between them. The CDR3 bases are TGCGCCAGCAGCTCGTCTGGGCCCTCCTATGGCTACACCTTC. This translates into CASSSSGPSYGYTF. Using reference TRBV5-1 and TRBJ1-2 for the parts outside the CDR3, the full variable domain is KAGVTQTPRYLIKTRGQQVTLSCSPISGHRSVSWYQQTPGQGLQFLFEYFSETQRNKGNFPGRFSGRQFSNSRSEMNVSTLELGDSALYLCASSSSGPSYGYTFGSGTRLTVV.

This chain links TRBV19 with TRBJ1-5; maybe TRBD1 (5 bases). The CDR3 is 15 amino acids. The ends were cut back, 5 bases at V and 0 bases at J, with 11 bases in the middle. CDR1 is LNHDA and CDR2 is SQIVND in the germline V gene (reference sequence). The CDR3 is CASSGATYSNQPQHF. For the CDR3, the DNA is TGTGCCAGTAGTGGGGCTACCTATAGCAATCAGCCCCAGCATTTT.

The V and J genes are TRBV6-6 and TRBJ2-5; 7 bases line up with TRBD1. The CDR3 runs 14 residues. Trimming removed 6 bases from V and 5 bases from J; junction bases left unmatched: 9. CDR1 MNHNY and CDR2 SVGAGI come from the germline V gene (reference sequence). The CDR3 region has the DNA TGTGCCAGCAGGATTCCAGGGGGAGCGGAGACCCAGTACTTC. It yields the protein CASRIPGGAETQYF.

This sequence joins TRBV5-1 and TRBJ2-3; TRBD1 matches at 11 bases. The junction had 9 bases not matched to a gene; V was cut back by 4 bases and J by 5 bases. Germline values: CDR1 SGHRS, CDR2 YFSETQ. The CDR3 runs 16 residues. The DNA for the CDR3 is TGCGCCAGCAGCATCATCGGACAGGGGGCATTAGATACGCAGTATTTT. Residues: CASSIIGQGALDTQYF.

The J gene is TRBJ1-2, the V gene TRBV27, with D possibly matching TRBD1 (6 bases). V lost 2 bases, J lost 7 bases, and 11 bases lay in between. CDR1 is MNHEY and CDR2 is SMNVEV in the germline V gene (reference sequence). CDR3 length: 13 residues. The CDR3: CASSLHRASGYTF. DNA of the CDR3: TGTGCCAGCAGTTTACACAGGGCCAGTGGCTACACCTTC.

This clone was observed a single time. The rearrangement uses TRBV4-1 and TRBJ1-5; 8 bases agree with TRBD1. Per germline, CDR1 MGHRA and CDR2 YSYEKL. V trimming: 0 bases; J trimming: 6 bases; junction bases outside the gene matches: 4. This CDR3 has 15 residues. The CDR3 protein is CASSQDPGGTQPQHF. CDR3 sequence (DNA): TGCGCCAGCAGCCAAGATCCAGGGGGCACTCAGCCCCAGCATTTT.

The rearrangement joins TRBV9 to TRBJ1-2; tentative D call: TRBD1 (6 bases). The CDR3 runs 18 residues. V gave up 3 bases and J gave up 0 bases, with 21 bases separating them. The germline V gene encodes CDR1 SGDLS and CDR2 YYNGEE. The CDR3 sequence: CASSANLADRRTNYGYTF. The CDR3 nucleotides are TGTGCCAGCAGCGCGAACCTAGCAGACAGGAGAACTAACTATGGCTACACCTTC.

The V gene is TRBV2, the J gene TRBJ2-1; 7 bases agree with TRBD2. This CDR3 region has 16 residues. Losses at the gene ends were 0 bases for V and 15 bases for J; bases not matched to a gene: 17. CDR1 and CDR2 (germline): SNHLY, FYNNEI. This CDR3 reads CASSEARSPGGLVPFF. CDR3 nucleotides: TGTGCCAGCAGTGAAGCGCGGTCCCCGGGGGGTCTAGTTCCGTTCTTC.

The rearrangement joins TRBV4-1 to TRBJ2-2; possible D gene TRBD1, 5 bases. CDR3 size: 18 residues. The germline V and J ends were trimmed by 0 bases and 0 bases, with 14 bases remaining between them. Germline V lookup: CDR1 MGHRA, CDR2 YSYEKL. The CDR3 coding sequence is TGCGCCAGCAGCCAAGATGGCAGGGCCCCGACGAACACCGGGGAGCTGTTTTTT. It translates to CASSQDGRAPTNTGELFF.

This chain links TRBV28 with TRBJ1-2, with 7 bases lining up with TRBD1. This CDR3 spans 13 amino acids. V trimming: 5 bases; J trimming: 2 bases; junction bases outside the gene matches: 2. CDR1 and CDR2 from the germline V gene are MDHEN and SYDVKM. CDR3 protein: CASSLDRNYGYTF. The CDR3 DNA follows: TGTGCCAGCAGTCTGGACAGGAACTATGGCTACACCTTC.

The genes are TRBV2 and TRBJ2-2; 8 nucleotides line up with TRBD2. Per the germline V gene, CDR1 is SNHLY and CDR2 is FYNNEI. This CDR3 contains 15 residues. V was pared by 8 bases and J by 4 bases, with 9 bases of the junction left unmatched. The CDR3 DNA is TGTGCCAGCCGACGGGAGGGCCTTGGCACCGGGGAGCTGTTTTTT. Encoded protein: CASRREGLGTGELFF.

Only a few counts were recorded for this clone. The chain recombines TRBV5-4 with TRBJ2-7; perhaps TRBD2 as D (5 bases). Germline V lookup: CDR1 SGHNT, CDR2 YYREEE (reference sequence). V was cut by 0 bases and J by 6 bases, with 13 bases left in between. The CDR3 has 14 residues. In nucleotides, the CDR3 is TGTGCCAGCAGCTTGGGATCGGGGTTGGGCGAGCAGTACTTC. It is translated as CASSLGSGLGEQYF.